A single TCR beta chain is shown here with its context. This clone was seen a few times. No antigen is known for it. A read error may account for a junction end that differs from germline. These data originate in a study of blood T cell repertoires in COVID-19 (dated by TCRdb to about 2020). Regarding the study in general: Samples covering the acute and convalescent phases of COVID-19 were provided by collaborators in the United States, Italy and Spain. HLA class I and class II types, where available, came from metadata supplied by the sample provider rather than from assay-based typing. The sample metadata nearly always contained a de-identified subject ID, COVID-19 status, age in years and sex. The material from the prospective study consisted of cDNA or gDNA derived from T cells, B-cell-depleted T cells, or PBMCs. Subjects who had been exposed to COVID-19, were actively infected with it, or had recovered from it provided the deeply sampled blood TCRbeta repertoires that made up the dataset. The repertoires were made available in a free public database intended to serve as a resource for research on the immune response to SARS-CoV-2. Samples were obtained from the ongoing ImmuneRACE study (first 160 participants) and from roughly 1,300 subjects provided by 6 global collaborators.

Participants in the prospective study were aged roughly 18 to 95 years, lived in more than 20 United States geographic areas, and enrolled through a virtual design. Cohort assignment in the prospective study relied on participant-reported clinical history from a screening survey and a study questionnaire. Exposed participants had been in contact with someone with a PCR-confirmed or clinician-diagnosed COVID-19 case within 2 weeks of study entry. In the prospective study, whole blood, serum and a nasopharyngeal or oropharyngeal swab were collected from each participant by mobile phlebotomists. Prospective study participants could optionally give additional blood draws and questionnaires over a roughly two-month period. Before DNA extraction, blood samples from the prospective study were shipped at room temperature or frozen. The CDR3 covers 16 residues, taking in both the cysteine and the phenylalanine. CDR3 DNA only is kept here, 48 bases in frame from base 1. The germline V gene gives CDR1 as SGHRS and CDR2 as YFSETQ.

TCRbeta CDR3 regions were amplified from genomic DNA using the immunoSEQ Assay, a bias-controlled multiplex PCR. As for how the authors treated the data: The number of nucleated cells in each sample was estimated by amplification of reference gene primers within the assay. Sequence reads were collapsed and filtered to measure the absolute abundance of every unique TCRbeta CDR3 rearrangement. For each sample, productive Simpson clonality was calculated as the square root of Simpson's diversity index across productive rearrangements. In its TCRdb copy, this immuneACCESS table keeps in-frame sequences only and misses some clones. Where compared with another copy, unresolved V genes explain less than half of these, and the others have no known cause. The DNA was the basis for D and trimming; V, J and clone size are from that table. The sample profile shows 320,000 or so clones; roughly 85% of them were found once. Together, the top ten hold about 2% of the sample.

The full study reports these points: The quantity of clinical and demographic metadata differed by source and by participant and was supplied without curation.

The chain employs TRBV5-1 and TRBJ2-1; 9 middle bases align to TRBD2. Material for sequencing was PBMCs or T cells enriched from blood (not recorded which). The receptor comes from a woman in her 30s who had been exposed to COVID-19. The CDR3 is CASSLDIAGVYDEQFF. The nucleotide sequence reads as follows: TGCGCCAGCAGCTTGGATATAGCGGGAGTCTACGATGAGCAGTTCTTC.